The 9 T cell receptor beta chains in this list originate from one sample, sequenced in a study of T cell responses to AZD1222 COVID-19 vaccine. Generated by immunoSEQ multiplex PCR, the TCRdb table keeps only in-frame clones and is missing some. The repertoire holds 140,000 to 150,000 clones, around nine tenths seen once, with approximately 1.5% in the top ten. Sequencing used peripheral blood, obtained on day 0 of AZD1222 vaccination. The receptors come from an adult in good health.

The V call is TRBV6-2 or TRBV6-3, the J call TRBJ2-2, with TRBD1 identical over 9 bases. The CDR3 loop spans 16 amino acids. Trimming at V came to 0 bases and at J to 5 bases, leaving 4 bases not matched to a gene. Germline lookup yields CDR1 MNHEY and CDR2 SVGEGT. The CDR3 loop is CASSYSGQGLTGELFF. DNA of the CDR3: TGTGCCAGCAGTTACTCAGGACAGGGGTTAACCGGGGAGCTGTTTTTT.

Here the CDR3 reads CAISAGLASTDTQYF. The CDR3 DNA is TGTGCCATCAGTGCCGGACTAGCGAGCACAGATACGCAGTATTTT. V usage is TRBV10-3 and J usage is TRBJ2-3; 9 nucleotides agree with TRBD2. J lost 0 bases, V lost 4 bases, and 2 bases had no gene match. The CDR3 covers 15 residues. Germline V gene sequence: CDR1 ENHRY, CDR2 SYGVKD.

The V call is TRBV9, the J call TRBJ1-2; D unclear. CDR3 length: 16 residues. The germline V and J ends were trimmed by 3 bases and 3 bases, with 18 bases remaining between them. CDR1 is SGDLS and CDR2 is YYNGEE in the germline V gene. The CDR3 DNA sequence: TGTGCCAGCAGCGCCAATGACGAGAGCCCATACTATGGCTACACCTTC. Translated: CASSANDESPYYGYTF.

The chain combines TRBV5-1 with TRBJ2-3, with TRBD2 matching over 7 bases. V lost 4 bases to trimming and J lost 2 bases; unmatched junction nucleotides: 10. The CDR3 has 16 residues. Germline-derived CDR1 and CDR2 are SGHRS and YFSETQ. CDR3 region: CASSRGSRGDTDTQYF. CDR3 sequence (DNA): TGCGCCAGCAGCCGCGGAAGTCGGGGGGACACAGATACGCAGTATTTT.

The chain employs TRBV5-8 and TRBJ2-7; tentative D call: TRBD1 (5 bases). The V end was cut by 1 base, the J end by 3 bases, with 11 bases between. The CDR3 runs 14 residues. CDR1 is SGHTS, CDR2 YDEGEE, per germline. CDR3 amino acids: CASSLYAGYYEQYF. Here the CDR3 DNA reads TGTGCCAGCAGCTTGTATGCAGGGTACTACGAGCAGTACTTC.

J is TRBJ1-2 and V is TRBV7-9; a possible D gene is TRBD1 (6 bases). The length of the CDR3 is 15 residues. Germline CDR1 and CDR2: SEHNR and FQNEAQ (reference sequence). Trimming removed 3 bases at V and 8 bases at J, with 19 bases between. CDR3 DNA sequence: TGTGCCAGCAGCTTGGCGGACAGTCGGTCCTCGGGCTACACCTTC. Its translation: CASSLADSRSSGYTF. Filled out from reference TRBV7-9 and TRBJ1-2, the complete variable domain reads DTGVSQNPRHKITKRGQNVTFRCDPISEHNRLYWYRQTLGQGPEFLTYFQNEAQLEKSRLLSDRFSAERPKGSFSTLEIQRTEQGDSAMYLCASSLADSRSSGYTFGSGTRLTVV.

The chain employs TRBV6-5 and TRBJ1-1; TRBD1 matches 9 bases. Germline loops: CDR1 MNHEY, CDR2 SVGAGI. The V segment lost 5 bases and the J segment 4 bases; nucleotides outside the gene matches: 8. This CDR3 region has 15 residues. The CDR3 nucleotides read TGTGCCAGCAGTCCTCGGACAGGGGTGGGCACTGAAGCTTTCTTT. Amino acid sequence: CASSPRTGVGTEAFF.

The V call is TRBV18, the J call TRBJ1-2; TRBD1 agrees at 8 bases. CDR1 KGHSH and CDR2 LQKENI come from the germline V gene. The CDR3 totals 14 residues. Trimming removed 2 bases from V and 9 bases from J; junction bases left unmatched: 8. The CDR3 region has the DNA TGTGCCAGCTCACCATCAGGGGGCGCGGATAGCTACACCTTC. It codes for CASSPSGGADSYTF.

The chain is built from TRBV6-5 and TRBJ1-1; 7 bases are shared with TRBD1. V trimming: 6 bases; J trimming: 1 base; junction bases outside the gene matches: 8. Germline V gives CDR1 MNHEY, CDR2 SVGAGI. This CDR3 has 15 residues. CDR3 amino acids: CASRQTGLGNTEAFF. The CDR3 coding sequence is TGTGCCAGCAGGCAGACAGGGTTAGGGAACACTGAAGCTTTCTTT.